The clone carrying this T cell receptor beta chain was seen a handful of times. This record belongs to a study of blood T cells in healthy people across ages. The use of a sample-barcoded 5' primer and a J-beta primer mix characterized a second PCR of roughly 6 to 11 cycles. MiXCR, applied by TCRdb to the 5' RACE reads, yields one record per CDR3 protein. Here the sample spans roughly 1,100,000 distinct CDR3 sequences, 25% being singletons. With 3 bases clipped from V and 0 bases from J, the junction kept 1 base outside the gene matches. CDR3 length: 15 amino acids. The germline V gene has CDR1 SQVTM and CDR2 ANQGSEA. This sample also belongs to another study, concerning T cells of mothers and their children.

V gene TRBV29-1 combines with J gene TRBJ2-5; 13 nucleotides align to TRBD2. This TCR came from a girl aged 2 to 10 in good health. Sequenced: blood. CDR3 in amino acids: CSVEGLAGYQETQYF. CDR3 bases: TGCAGCGTTGAGGGACTAGCGGGATACCAAGAGACCCAGTACTTC.